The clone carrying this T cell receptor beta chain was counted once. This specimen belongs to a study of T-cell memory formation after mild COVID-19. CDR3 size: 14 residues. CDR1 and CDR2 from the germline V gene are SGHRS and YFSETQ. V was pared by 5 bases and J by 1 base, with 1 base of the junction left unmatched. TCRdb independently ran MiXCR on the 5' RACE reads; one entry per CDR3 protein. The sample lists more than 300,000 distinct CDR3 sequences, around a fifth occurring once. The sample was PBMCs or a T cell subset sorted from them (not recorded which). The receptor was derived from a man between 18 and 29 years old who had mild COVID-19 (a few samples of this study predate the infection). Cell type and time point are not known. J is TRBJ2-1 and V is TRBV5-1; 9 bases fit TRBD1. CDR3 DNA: TGCGCCAGCAGGGGGACAGGGTCCTACAATGAGCAGTTCTTC. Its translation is CASRGTGSYNEQFF.